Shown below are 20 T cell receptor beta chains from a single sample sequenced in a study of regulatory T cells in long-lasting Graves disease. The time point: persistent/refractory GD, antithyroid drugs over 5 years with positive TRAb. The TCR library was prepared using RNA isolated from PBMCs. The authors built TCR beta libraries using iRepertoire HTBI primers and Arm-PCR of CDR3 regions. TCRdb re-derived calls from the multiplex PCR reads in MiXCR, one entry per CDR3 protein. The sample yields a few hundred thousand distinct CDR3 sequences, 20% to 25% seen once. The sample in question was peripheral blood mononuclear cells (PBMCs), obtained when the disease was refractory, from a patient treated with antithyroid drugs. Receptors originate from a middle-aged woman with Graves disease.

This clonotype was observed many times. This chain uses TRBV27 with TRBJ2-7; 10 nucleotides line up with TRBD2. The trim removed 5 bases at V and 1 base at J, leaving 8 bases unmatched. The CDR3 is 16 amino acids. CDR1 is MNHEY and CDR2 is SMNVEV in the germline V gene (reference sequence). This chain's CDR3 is CASSPYLAGVSYEQYF. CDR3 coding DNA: TGTGCCAGCAGTCCCTACCTAGCGGGAGTATCCTACGAGCAGTACTTC.

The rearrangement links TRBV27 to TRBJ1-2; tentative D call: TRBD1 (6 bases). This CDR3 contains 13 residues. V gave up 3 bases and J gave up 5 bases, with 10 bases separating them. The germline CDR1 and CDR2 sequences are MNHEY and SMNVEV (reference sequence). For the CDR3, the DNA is TGTGCCAGCAGTTTTAACAGGGAGTATGGCTACACCTTC. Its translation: CASSFNREYGYTF.

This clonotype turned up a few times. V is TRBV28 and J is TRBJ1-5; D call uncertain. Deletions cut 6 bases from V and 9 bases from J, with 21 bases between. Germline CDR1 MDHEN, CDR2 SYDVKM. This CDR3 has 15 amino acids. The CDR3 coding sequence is TGTGCCAGCAGCTCCCCGGACCGGGAATTTTCGCCCCAGCATTTT. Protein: CASSSPDREFSPQHF.

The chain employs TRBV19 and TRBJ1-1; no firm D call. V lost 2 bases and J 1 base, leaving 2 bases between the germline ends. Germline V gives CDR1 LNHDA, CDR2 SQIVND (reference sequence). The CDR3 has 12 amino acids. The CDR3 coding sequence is TGTGCCAGTAGTATACAGAACACTGAAGCTTTCTTT. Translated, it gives CASSIQNTEAFF.

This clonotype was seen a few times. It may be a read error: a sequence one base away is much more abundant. The CDR3 here is CTSNGFRAKNIQYF. The DNA for the CDR3 is TGTACCAGCAATGGATTTAGGGCCAAAAACATTCAGTACTTC. The chain employs TRBV28 and TRBJ2-4; D is undetermined. The CDR3 is 14 residues long. The germline V gene encodes CDR1 MDHEN and CDR2 SYDVKM.

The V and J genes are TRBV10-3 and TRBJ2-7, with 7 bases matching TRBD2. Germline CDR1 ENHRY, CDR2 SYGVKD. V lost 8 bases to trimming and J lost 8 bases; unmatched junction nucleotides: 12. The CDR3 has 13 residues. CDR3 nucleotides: TGTGCCATCTCTGGCGGGGGAGAGACAAAGCAGTACTTC. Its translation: CAISGGGETKQYF.

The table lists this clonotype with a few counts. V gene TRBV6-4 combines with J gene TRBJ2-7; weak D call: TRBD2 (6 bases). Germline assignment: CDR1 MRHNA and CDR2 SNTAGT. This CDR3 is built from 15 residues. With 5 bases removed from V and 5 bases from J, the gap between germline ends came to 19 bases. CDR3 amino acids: CASSSTRVYSDEQYF. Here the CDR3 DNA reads TGTGCCAGCAGTTCGACTAGAGTTTATTCGGACGAGCAGTACTTC.

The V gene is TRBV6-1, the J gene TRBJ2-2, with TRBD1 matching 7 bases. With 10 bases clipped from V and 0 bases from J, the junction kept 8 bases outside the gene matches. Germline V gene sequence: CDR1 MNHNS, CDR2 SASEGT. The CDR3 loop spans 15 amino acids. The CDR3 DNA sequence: TGTGCCACACGAACAGGGGCCACGAACACCGGGGAGCTGTTTTTT. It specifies CATRTGATNTGELFF.

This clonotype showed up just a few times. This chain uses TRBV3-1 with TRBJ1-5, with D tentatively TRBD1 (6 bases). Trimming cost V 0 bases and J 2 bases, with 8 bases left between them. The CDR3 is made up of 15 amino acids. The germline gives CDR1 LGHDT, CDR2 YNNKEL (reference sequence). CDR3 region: CASSQDHRGNQPQHF. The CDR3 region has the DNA TGTGCCAGCAGCCAAGATCACAGGGGCAATCAGCCCCAGCATTTT. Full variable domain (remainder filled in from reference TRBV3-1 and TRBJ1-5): DTAVSQTPKYLVTQMGNDKSIKCEQNLGHDTMYWYKQDSKKFLKIMFSYNNKELIINETVPNRFSPKSPDKAHLNLHINSLELGDSAVYFCASSQDHRGNQPQHFGDGTRLSIL.

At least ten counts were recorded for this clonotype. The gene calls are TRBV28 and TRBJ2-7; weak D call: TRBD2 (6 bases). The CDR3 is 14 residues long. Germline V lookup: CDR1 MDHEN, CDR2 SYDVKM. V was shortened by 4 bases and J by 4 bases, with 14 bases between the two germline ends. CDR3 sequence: CASSSAGPPYEQYF. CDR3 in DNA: TGTGCCAGCAGTTCGGCGGGACCGCCTTACGAGCAGTACTTC. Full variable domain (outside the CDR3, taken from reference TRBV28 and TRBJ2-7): DVKVTQSSRYLVKRTGEKVFLECVQDMDHENMFWYRQDPGLGLRLIYFSYDVKMKEKGDIPEGYSVSREKKERFSLILESASTNQTSMYLCASSSAGPPYEQYFGPGTRLTVT.

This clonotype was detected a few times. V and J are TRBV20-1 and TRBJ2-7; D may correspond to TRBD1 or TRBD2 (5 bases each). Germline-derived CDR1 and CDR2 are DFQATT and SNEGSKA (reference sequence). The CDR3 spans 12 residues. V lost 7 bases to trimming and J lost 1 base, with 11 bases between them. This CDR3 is CSVPEGSYEQYF. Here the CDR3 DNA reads TGCAGTGTCCCAGAGGGGTCCTACGAGCAGTACTTC.

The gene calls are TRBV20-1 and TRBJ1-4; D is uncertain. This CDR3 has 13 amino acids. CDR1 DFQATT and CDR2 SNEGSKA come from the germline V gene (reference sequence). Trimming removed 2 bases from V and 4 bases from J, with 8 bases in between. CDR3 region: CSARNTNNEKLFF. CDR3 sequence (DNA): TGCAGTGCTAGAAACACCAATAATGAAAAACTGTTTTTT.

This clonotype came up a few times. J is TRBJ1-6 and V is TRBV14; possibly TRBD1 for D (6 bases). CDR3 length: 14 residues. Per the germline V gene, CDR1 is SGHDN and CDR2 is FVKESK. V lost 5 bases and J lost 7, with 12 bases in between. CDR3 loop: CASSEQGRNSPLHF. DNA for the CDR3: TGTGCCAGCAGCGAACAGGGTCGCAATTCACCCCTCCACTTT. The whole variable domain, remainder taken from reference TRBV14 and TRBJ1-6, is EAGVTQFPSHSVIEKGQTVTLRCDPISGHDNLYWYRRVMGKEIKFLLHFVKESKQDESGMPNNRFLAERTGGTYSTLKVQPAELEDSGVYFCASSEQGRNSPLHFGNGTRLTVT.

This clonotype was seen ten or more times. The CDR3 loop is CASSHYRDSSSSWPQHF. Here the CDR3 DNA reads TGTGCCAGCAGCCATTACCGGGACAGCTCATCAAGTTGGCCCCAGCATTTT. The chain employs TRBV28 and TRBJ1-5; 7 bases align to TRBD1. The CDR3 extends over 17 amino acids. The germline V gene has CDR1 MDHEN and CDR2 SYDVKM. V dropped 6 bases and J dropped 9; count of bases not matched to a gene: 20. The whole variable domain, filled in from reference TRBV28 and TRBJ1-5, reads DVKVTQSSRYLVKRTGEKVFLECVQDMDHENMFWYRQDPGLGLRLIYFSYDVKMKEKGDIPEGYSVSREKKERFSLILESASTNQTSMYLCASSHYRDSSSSWPQHFGDGTRLSIL.

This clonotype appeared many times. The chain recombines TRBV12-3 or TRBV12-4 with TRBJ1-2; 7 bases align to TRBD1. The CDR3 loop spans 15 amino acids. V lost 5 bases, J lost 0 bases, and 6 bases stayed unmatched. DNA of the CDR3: TGTGCCAGCAGTCCAAGGACAGGTTCTAACTATGGCTACACCTTC. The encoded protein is CASSPRTGSNYGYTF.

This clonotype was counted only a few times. The CDR3 nucleotides are TGTGCCAGCAGCGTCAGGACAGGGGGCTTTATGAACACTGAAGCTTTCTTT. Amino acid sequence: CASSVRTGGFMNTEAFF. This chain connects TRBV7-6 to TRBJ1-1; 11 bases fit TRBD1. The CDR3 is made up of 17 amino acids. The germline CDR1 and CDR2 sequences are SGHVS and FNYEAQ. Trimming at V came to 5 bases and at J to 0 bases, leaving 8 bases not matched to a gene.

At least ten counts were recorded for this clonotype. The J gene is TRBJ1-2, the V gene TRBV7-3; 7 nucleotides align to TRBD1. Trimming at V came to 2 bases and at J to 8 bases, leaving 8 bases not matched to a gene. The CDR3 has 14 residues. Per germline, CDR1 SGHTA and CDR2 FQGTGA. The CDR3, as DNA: TGTGCCAGCAGCTTATCGGGTACAGGGGAAGGCTACACCTTC. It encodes CASSLSGTGEGYTF.

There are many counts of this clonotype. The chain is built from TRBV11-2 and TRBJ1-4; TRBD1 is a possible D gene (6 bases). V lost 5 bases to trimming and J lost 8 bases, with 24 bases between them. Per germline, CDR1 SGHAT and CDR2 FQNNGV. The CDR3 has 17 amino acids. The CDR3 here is CASSPRPGGGLYEKLFF. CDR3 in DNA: TGTGCCAGCAGCCCCCGGCCCGGGGGCGGTTTATACGAAAAACTGTTTTTT. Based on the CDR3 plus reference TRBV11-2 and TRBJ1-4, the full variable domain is EAGVAQSPRYKIIEKRQSVAFWCNPISGHATLYWYQQILGQGPKLLIQFQNNGVVDDSQLPKDRFSAERLKGVDSTLKIQPAKLEDSAVYLCASSPRPGGGLYEKLFFGSGTQLSVL.

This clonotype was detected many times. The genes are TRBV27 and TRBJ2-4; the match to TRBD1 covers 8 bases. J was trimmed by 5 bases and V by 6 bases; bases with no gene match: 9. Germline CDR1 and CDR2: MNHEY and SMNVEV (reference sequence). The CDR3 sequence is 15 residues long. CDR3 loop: CASRTHGQGQNIQYF. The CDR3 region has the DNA TGTGCCAGCAGGACCCATGGACAGGGTCAAAACATTCAGTACTTC.

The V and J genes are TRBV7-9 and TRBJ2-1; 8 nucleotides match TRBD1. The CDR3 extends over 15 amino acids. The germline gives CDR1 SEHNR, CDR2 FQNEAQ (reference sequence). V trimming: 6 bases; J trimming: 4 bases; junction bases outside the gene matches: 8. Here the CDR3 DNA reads TGTGCCAGCAGTCGGACAGGGATTCTTTACAATGAGCAGTTCTTC. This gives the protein CASSRTGILYNEQFF.